A single sample gave rise to the 18 T cell receptor beta chains below, sequenced in a study of blood T cell repertoires in COVID-19. TCRdb keeps only in-frame clones here, not all; method: immunoSEQ multiplex PCR. Of approximately 330,000 clones listed, roughly 90% are singletons. The sample comprised peripheral blood. These receptors originate from a woman aged 40 to 50 with COVID-19, enrolled during active disease.

This rearrangement joins TRBV2 to TRBJ1-1; D unresolved. CDR3 length: 11 amino acids. Germline V lookup: CDR1 SNHLY, CDR2 FYNNEI. V gave up 5 bases and J gave up 3 bases, with 4 bases separating them. Written as DNA, the CDR3 is TGTGCCAGCAGTTCATACACTGAAGCTTTCTTT. It translates to CASSSYTEAFF.

The V gene is TRBV6-5, the J gene TRBJ1-5; 7 positions agree with TRBD1. Germline V gives CDR1 MNHEY, CDR2 SVGAGI. V dropped 6 bases and J dropped 7; count of bases not matched to a gene: 9. The CDR3 length is 14 residues. CDR3 protein: CASRSTGLYQPQHF. In DNA form, the CDR3 reads TGTGCCAGCAGATCGACAGGGTTATACCAGCCCCAGCATTTT.

CDR3 sequence reads: CASSPLPGADNSPLHF. The CDR3 DNA sequence: TGTGCCAGCTCACCACTCCCAGGGGCCGATAATTCACCCCTCCACTTT. V and J are TRBV18 and TRBJ1-6; a weak D match, TRBD1 (6 bases). With 1 base removed from V and 5 bases from J, the gap between germline ends came to 12 bases. The CDR3 is 16 amino acids. CDR1 is KGHSH and CDR2 is LQKENI in the germline V gene.

This chain uses TRBV6-5 with TRBJ2-1, with D perhaps matching TRBD2 (5 bases). The CDR3 sequence is 14 residues long. From germline, CDR1 is MNHEY and CDR2 SVGAGI. V was clipped by 4 bases and J by 5 bases, with 12 bases between them. The CDR3 region is CASSLTDSNNEQFF. CDR3 nucleotide sequence: TGTGCCAGCAGTTTAACGGACTCGAACAATGAGCAGTTCTTC.

This rearrangement joins TRBV29-1 to TRBJ2-3; TRBD2 is a possible D gene (6 bases). Trimming left V 0 bases short and J 3 bases short, with 19 bases between. The CDR3 extends over 17 amino acids. In germline, CDR1 is SQVTM, CDR2 ANQGSEA. The CDR3 protein is CSVEDPATAGSTDTQYF. The CDR3 nucleotides are TGCAGCGTTGAAGACCCAGCGACCGCGGGATCTACAGATACGCAGTATTTT.

Concerning this clone itself: Because it lacks the conserved phenylalanine or tryptophan at the end, this CDR3 is likely a read error. The chain employs TRBV6-5 and TRBJ2-7; TRBD2 matches at 7 bases. The CDR3 is 16 residues long. Germline trimming cut 4 bases from V and 7 bases from J; bases unmatched to any gene: 16. From germline, CDR1 is MNHEY and CDR2 SVGAGI. The CDR3 bases are TGTGCCAGCAGTTTCACCCTGACTAGCCGCCTGAGGGAGCAGTACCTC. Its translation: CASSFTLTSRLREQYL.

This chain joins TRBV7-2 and TRBJ2-1, with D possibly TRBD1 on 5 matching bases. This CDR3 comprises 14 residues. From germline, CDR1 is SGHTA and CDR2 FQGNSA. Deletions cut 3 bases from V and 9 bases from J, with 15 bases between. The CDR3 spells CASSFSQGGAEQFF. In DNA form, the CDR3 reads TGTGCCAGCAGCTTCTCGCAGGGTGGGGCTGAGCAGTTCTTC.

J is TRBJ1-2 and V is TRBV11-2; no reliable D call. V shed 5 bases and J shed 0 bases, with 4 bases lying between them. The CDR3 loop spans 12 amino acids. The germline V gene encodes CDR1 SGHAT and CDR2 FQNNGV. In DNA form, the CDR3 reads TGTGCCAGCAGCCTATCTAACTATGGCTACACCTTC. Residues: CASSLSNYGYTF.

This rearrangement joins TRBV6-5 to TRBJ2-1; TRBD1 matches at 8 bases. Germline V gene lookup returns CDR1 MNHEY and CDR2 SVGAGI. Trimming at V came to 6 bases and at J to 9 bases, leaving 7 bases not matched to a gene. CDR3 length: 13 amino acids. As DNA, the CDR3 is TGTGCCAGCAGGACGGACAGGGTTGGTGAGCAGTTCTTC. This translates into CASRTDRVGEQFF.

The CDR3 loop reads CASSQLSPSGEETQYF. As DNA, the CDR3 is TGCGCCAGCAGTCAATTATCCCCTAGCGGGGAAGAGACCCAGTACTTC. This rearrangement joins TRBV23-1 to TRBJ2-5; 9 positions match TRBD2. TRBV23-1 belongs to the ORF category, with a function that is uncertain. The CDR3 loop spans 16 amino acids. V was pared by 1 base and J by 3 bases, with 6 bases of the junction left unmatched.

This chain links TRBV27 with TRBJ2-1; 10 positions agree with TRBD2. The V gene end was trimmed by 6 bases and the J gene end by 6 bases; junction bases not matched to a gene: 8. Germline CDR1 and CDR2: MNHEY and SMNVEV (reference sequence). The CDR3 is made up of 15 amino acids. CDR3 protein: CASSLQSGRANEQFF. DNA for the CDR3: TGTGCCAGCAGCCTCCAGAGCGGGAGGGCCAATGAGCAGTTCTTC.

The chain links TRBV5-1 to TRBJ2-2; 12 bases align to TRBD2. This CDR3 has 15 residues. The junction had 2 bases not matched to a gene; V was cut back by 2 bases and J by 6 bases. Germline V gene sequence: CDR1 SGHRS, CDR2 YFSETQ. The CDR3 protein is CASSFLAGGPGELFF. CDR3 coding DNA: TGCGCCAGCAGCTTCCTAGCGGGAGGGCCCGGGGAGCTGTTTTTT.

This chain uses TRBV6-5 with TRBJ2-2, with 8 positions matching TRBD1. V shed 6 bases and J 0 bases; nucleotides not matched to a gene: 3. Germline lookup yields CDR1 MNHEY and CDR2 SVGAGI. The CDR3 has 15 residues. The CDR3 is CASRGTGANTGELFF. CDR3 DNA sequence: TGTGCCAGCAGAGGGACAGGAGCGAACACCGGGGAGCTGTTTTTT.

The chain combines TRBV27 with TRBJ2-1, with D tentatively TRBD2 (6 bases). The germline V gene encodes CDR1 MNHEY and CDR2 SMNVEV (reference sequence). This CDR3 comprises 14 residues. With 3 bases removed from V and 2 bases from J, the gap between germline ends came to 8 bases. The CDR3 coding sequence is TGTGCCAGCAGTTTCGGGGGAGCCTACAATGAGCAGTTCTTC. Its translation is CASSFGGAYNEQFF.

The CDR3 is CAISRLAGGGNTGELFF. The CDR3 region has the DNA TGTGCCATCAGTCGACTAGCGGGAGGGGGAAACACCGGGGAGCTGTTTTTT. J is TRBJ2-2 and V is TRBV10-3; 14 nucleotides line up with TRBD2. The CDR3 consists of 17 residues. Germline loops: CDR1 ENHRY, CDR2 SYGVKD. J gave up 2 bases and V 5 bases, and 4 bases lay outside the gene matches.

This clone was recorded a few times. This chain uses TRBV27 with TRBJ1-5; possibly TRBD1 for D (5 bases). The germline CDR1 and CDR2 sequences are MNHEY and SMNVEV (reference sequence). The length of the CDR3 is 19 residues. Trimming pared 6 bases from V and 5 bases from J, leaving 29 bases between. The CDR3 sequence: CASSTFRGWKGTVDQPQHF. DNA for the CDR3: TGTGCCAGCAGCACCTTTCGGGGGTGGAAGGGGACGGTTGATCAGCCCCAGCATTTT.

This clone was seen only once. The CDR3 here is CASSLVATRETQYF. The CDR3, as DNA: TGCGCCAGCAGCTTGGTGGCCACAAGAGAGACCCAGTACTTC. The rearrangement uses TRBV5-1 and TRBJ2-5; D unresolved. CDR3 length equals 14 residues. V lost 0 bases and J 4 bases, leaving 10 bases between the germline ends. From germline, CDR1 is SGHRS and CDR2 YFSETQ.

The chain employs TRBV7-2 and TRBJ2-5, with D maybe TRBD2 (5 bases). The CDR3 length is 15 residues. Germline CDR1 is SGHTA and CDR2 is FQGNSA. With 2 bases removed from V and 1 base from J, the gap between germline ends came to 11 bases. The CDR3 loop is CASSLFGGLQETQYF. The CDR3 nucleotides read TGTGCCAGCAGCTTATTCGGCGGGCTCCAAGAGACCCAGTACTTC.